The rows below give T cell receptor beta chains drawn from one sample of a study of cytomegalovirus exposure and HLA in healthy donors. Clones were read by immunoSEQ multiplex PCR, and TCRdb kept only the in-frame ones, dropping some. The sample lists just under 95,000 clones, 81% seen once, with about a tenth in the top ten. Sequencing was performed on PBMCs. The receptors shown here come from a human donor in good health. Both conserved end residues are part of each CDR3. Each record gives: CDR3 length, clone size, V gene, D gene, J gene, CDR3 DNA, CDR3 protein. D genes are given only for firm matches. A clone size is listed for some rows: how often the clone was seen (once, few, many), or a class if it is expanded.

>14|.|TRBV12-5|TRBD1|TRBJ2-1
TGTGCTAGTGGTTTGGGCTCAGGGGGTAATGAGCAGTTCTTC
CASGLGSGGNEQFF
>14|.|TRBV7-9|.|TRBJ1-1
TGTGCCAGCAGCTTAGCCCCTGTCAACACTGAAGCTTTCTTT
CASSLAPVNTEAFF
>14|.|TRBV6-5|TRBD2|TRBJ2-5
TGTGCCAGCAGTCCCGGGGGGGCCAGAGAGACCCAGTACTTC
CASSPGGARETQYF
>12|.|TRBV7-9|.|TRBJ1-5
TGTTCCAGCAGCTTACGGAGACAGCCCCAGCATTTT
CSSSLRRQPQHF
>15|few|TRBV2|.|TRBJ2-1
TGTGCCAGCAGAGTCGGGACATCTTCCTACAATGAGCAGTTCTTC
CASRVGTSSYNEQFF
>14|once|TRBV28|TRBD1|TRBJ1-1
TGTGCCAGCAGTCTCACAGGGGGGAACACTGAAGCTTTCTTT
CASSLTGGNTEAFF
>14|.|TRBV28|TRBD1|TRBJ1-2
TGTGCCAGCAGGTCCGGGACAGGCAGTTATGGCTACACCTTC
CASRSGTGSYGYTF
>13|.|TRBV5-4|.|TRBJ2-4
TGTGCCAGCAGCGTGGGGCAGGAAAACATTCAGTACTTC
CASSVGQENIQYF
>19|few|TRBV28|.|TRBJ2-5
TGTGCCAGCAGTGAATTCGGGACACCTAAAGAAGGGTCCTCGGAGACCCAGTACTTC
CASSEFGTPKEGSSETQYF
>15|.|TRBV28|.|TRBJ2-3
TGTGCCAGCAGTTTAGAAACGGGAAATTACGATACGCAGTATTTT
CASSLETGNYDTQYF
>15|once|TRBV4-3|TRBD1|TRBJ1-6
TGCGCCAGCAGCCGTAGGGACAGGTCCAATTCACCCCTCCACTTT
CASSRRDRSNSPLHF
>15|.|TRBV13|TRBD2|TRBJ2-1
TGTGCCAGCAGCCCTCAGCGGGGGGTGACAAATGAGCAGTTCTTC
CASSPQRGVTNEQFF
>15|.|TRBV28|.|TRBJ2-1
TGTGCCAGCAGTTTGTCGGGAGACGCTACCAATGAGCAGTTCTTC
CASSLSGDATNEQFF
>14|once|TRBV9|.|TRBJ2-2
TGTGCCAGCAGCGTAGGAACGGGTCCCGGGGAGCTGTTTTTT
CASSVGTGPGELFF
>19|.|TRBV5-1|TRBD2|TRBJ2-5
TGCGCCAGCAGCTTGGTTTTTAGGACTAGCGGGGGATCGGGAGAGACCCAGTACTTC
CASSLVFRTSGGSGETQYF
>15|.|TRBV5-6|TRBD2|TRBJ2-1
TGTGCCAGCAGCTTCCTACTAGCGGGGCGCAATGAGCAGTTCTTC
CASSFLLAGRNEQFF
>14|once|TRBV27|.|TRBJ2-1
TGTGCCAGCAGTTTATCTATCGCCTACAATGAGCAGTTCTTC
CASSLSIAYNEQFF
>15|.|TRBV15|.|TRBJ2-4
TGTGCCACCAGACAGGGAGATCTAGCCAAAAACATTCAGTACTTC
CATRQGDLAKNIQYF
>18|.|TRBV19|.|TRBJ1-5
TGTGCCAGTAGTATTGAGGGAGGGGGTTTAAGGCACAATCAGCCCCAGCATTTT
CASSIEGGGLRHNQPQHF
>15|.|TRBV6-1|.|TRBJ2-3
TGTGCCGGCAGTGTGCTAGCGAAAGGCACAGATACGCAGTATTTT
CAGSVLAKGTDTQYF
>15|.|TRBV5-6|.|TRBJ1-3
TGTGCCAGCAGCTTGGCCGGGGGCTCTGGAAACACCATATATTTT
CASSLAGGSGNTIYF
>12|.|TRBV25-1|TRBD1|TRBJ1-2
TGTGCCAGCAGTGTGACAGGGGAGGGCTACACCTTC
CASSVTGEGYTF
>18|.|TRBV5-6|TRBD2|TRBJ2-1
TGTGCCAGCAGCTTGGCCAAAAGGGGACTAGCGGGATACAATGAGCAGTTCTTC
CASSLAKRGLAGYNEQFF
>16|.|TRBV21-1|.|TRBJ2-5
TGTGCCAGCAGCAAGGGGGGTCACCCCAGAAGCGAGACCCAGTACTTC
CASSKGGHPRSETQYF
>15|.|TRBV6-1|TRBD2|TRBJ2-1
TGTGCCAGCAGACGGGAACTAGCGGGATTCAATGAGCAGTTCTTC
CASRRELAGFNEQFF
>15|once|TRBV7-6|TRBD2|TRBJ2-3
TGTGCCAGCAGCCTCGGGACTAGCGGCACAGATACGCAGTATTTT
CASSLGTSGTDTQYF
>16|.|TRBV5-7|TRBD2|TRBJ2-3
TGTGCCAGCAGCCGGATCGTAGCGGGAAGCACAGATACGCAGTATTTT
CASSRIVAGSTDTQYF
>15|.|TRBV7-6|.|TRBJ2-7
TGTGCCAGCAGCTTAGACGTGGGGCCCTACTACGAGCAGTACTTC
CASSLDVGPYYEQYF
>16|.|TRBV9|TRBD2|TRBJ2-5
TGTGCCAGCAGCCCATCTAGCGGGAGGGCCGGGGAGACCCAGTACTTC
CASSPSSGRAGETQYF
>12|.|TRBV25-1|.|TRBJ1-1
TGTGCCAGCAGTGGGCTACAGGGATTGGCTTTCTTT
CASSGLQGLAFF
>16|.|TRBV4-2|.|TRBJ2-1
TGTGCCAGCAGCCAAGACGGAGGGGGGGCTTGGAATGAGCAGTTCTTC
CASSQDGGGAWNEQFF
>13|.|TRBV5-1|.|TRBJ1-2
TGCGCCAGCAGCTCCGGGGGGGGCTATGGCTACACCTTC
CASSSGGGYGYTF
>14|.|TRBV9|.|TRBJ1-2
TGTGCCAGCAGCGATCCCAGGGGTGGCTATGGCTACACCTTC
CASSDPRGGYGYTF
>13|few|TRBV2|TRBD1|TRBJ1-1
TGTGCCAGCAGTGAATCTTGGACAGGGGAAGCTTTCTTT
CASSESWTGEAFF
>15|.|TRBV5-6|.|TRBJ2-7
TGTGCCAGCAGCTTGTACAGGTTCCCCACCTACGAGCAGTACTTC
CASSLYRFPTYEQYF
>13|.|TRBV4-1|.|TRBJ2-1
TGCGCCAGCAGCCAATGGTTGAGCAATGAGCAGTTCTTC
CASSQWLSNEQFF
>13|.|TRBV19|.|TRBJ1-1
TGTGCAAGGCCCGCGGCGGGCTCCACTGAAGCTTTCTTT
CARPAAGSTEAFF
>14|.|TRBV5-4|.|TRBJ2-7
TGTGCCAGCAGCTCGGAGGGTCTCGCCTACGAGCAGTACTTC
CASSSEGLAYEQYF
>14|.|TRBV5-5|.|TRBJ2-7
TGTGCCAGCAGCTTGACCCAGGGTAATTACGAGCAGTACTTC
CASSLTQGNYEQYF
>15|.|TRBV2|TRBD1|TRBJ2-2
TGTGCCAGCAGTGTGGGCAGGGGGAATACCGGGGAGCTGTTTTTT
CASSVGRGNTGELFF
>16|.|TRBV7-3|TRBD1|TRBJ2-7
TGTGCCAGCAGCCTATACGGACAGGGACGACGACGCGAGCAGTACTTC
CASSLYGQGRRREQYF
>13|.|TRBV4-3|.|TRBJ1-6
TGCGCCAGCAGCCAAGACAGGGCTTCACCCCTCCACTTT
CASSQDRASPLHF
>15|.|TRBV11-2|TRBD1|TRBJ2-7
TGTGCCAGCAGGCCTCCCGACAGGGGCTCCTACGAGCAGTACTTC
CASRPPDRGSYEQYF
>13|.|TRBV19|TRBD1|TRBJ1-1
TGTGCCAGTAGTGAACAGGGGGGCACTGAAGCTTTCTTT
CASSEQGGTEAFF
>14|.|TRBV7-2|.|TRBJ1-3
TGTGCCAGCAGGACGGGTCCCTCTGGAAACACCATATATTTT
CASRTGPSGNTIYF
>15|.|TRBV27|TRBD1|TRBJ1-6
TGTGCCAGCAGTTTCTCGGACAGGTATAATTCACCCCTCCACTTT
CASSFSDRYNSPLHF
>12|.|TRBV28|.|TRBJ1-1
TGTGCCAGCAGTTCTGGGGGGACTGAAGCTTTCTTT
CASSSGGTEAFF
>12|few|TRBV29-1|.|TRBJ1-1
TGCAGCGTTGAAGAACAGGTCACTGAAGCTTTCTTT
CSVEEQVTEAFF
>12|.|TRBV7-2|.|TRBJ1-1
TGTGCCATATCACAGGGGAACACTGAAGCTTTCTTT
CAISQGNTEAFF
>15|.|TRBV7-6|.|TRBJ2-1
TGTGCCAGCAGCTCCCCGGTCCGCGGGGCCAATGAGCAGTTCTTC
CASSSPVRGANEQFF
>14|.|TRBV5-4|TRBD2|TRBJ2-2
TGTGCCAGCAGCCCAGCAGGGAGGGCCGGGGAGCTGTTTTTT
CASSPAGRAGELFF
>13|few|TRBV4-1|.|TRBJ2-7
TGCGCCAGCAGCCCCTCCCCCTCCTACGAGCAGTACTTC
CASSPSPSYEQYF
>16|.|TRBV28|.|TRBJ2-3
TGTGCCAGCAGCTCGAGCGGAAGGGCGGGCACAGATACGCAGTATTTT
CASSSSGRAGTDTQYF
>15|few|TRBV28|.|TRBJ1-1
TGTGCCACCGGTAGTTTTGGACAGAGGAACACTGAAGCTTTCTTT
CATGSFGQRNTEAFF
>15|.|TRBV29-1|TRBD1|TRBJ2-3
TGCAGCGTTGGATCGGGACAGGTAGCGTCAGATACGCAGTATTTT
CSVGSGQVASDTQYF
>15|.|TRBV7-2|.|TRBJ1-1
TGTGCCAGCAGCTTATTGGGCCGGGGGTTGGCTGAAGCTTTCTTT
CASSLLGRGLAEAFF